The 19 T cell receptor beta chains below come from one sample, sequenced in a study of cytomegalovirus exposure and HLA in healthy donors. This PCR relied on a set of 60 Vbeta primers and 13 Jbeta primers. Repertoires were generated with immunoSEQ multiplex PCR, while TCRdb's copy carries only in-frame clones and drops some. Among about 94,000 clones, 76% were seen once, and the ten largest hold more than 1.3%. The sequenced sample consisted of PBMCs. Source of these receptors: a male donor in good health and CMV-seronegative.

The chain couples TRBV5-1 to TRBJ1-5; D is uncertain. V lost 0 bases and J lost 8, with 9 bases in between. The CDR3 is 13 residues long. CDR1 and CDR2 (germline): SGHRS, YFSETQ. CDR3 loop: CASSLGGREPQHF. CDR3 sequence (DNA): TGCGCCAGCAGCTTGGGAGGGCGGGAGCCCCAGCATTTT.

V gene TRBV6-1 combines with J gene TRBJ1-2; a weak D match, TRBD1 (6 bases). CDR3 size: 15 residues. The ends were cut back, 5 bases at V and 2 bases at J, with 15 bases in the middle. Germline CDR1 MNHNS, CDR2 SASEGT. The DNA for the CDR3 is TGTGCCAGCAGTACTCGTTCACAGGGCAACTATGGCTACACCTTC. Protein sequence: CASSTRSQGNYGYTF.

The V call is TRBV5-1, the J call TRBJ2-5, with 10 bases aligning to TRBD1. TRBJ2-7 explains the end of the DNA better; the J call may be wrong. Germline V gene data show CDR1 as SGHRS and CDR2 as YFSETQ. There are 16 residues in the CDR3. The CDR3 sequence: CASTIFPGQGVNEQYF. CDR3 DNA sequence: TGCGCCAGCACCATTTTTCCCGGACAGGGGGTGAACGAGCAGTACTTC.

The chain has TRBV4-3 and TRBJ1-2; D is unclear. The V gene lost 0 bases and the J gene lost 4 bases, with 15 bases spanning the gap. The CDR3 contains 16 residues. Germline loops: CDR1 LGHNA, CDR2 YSLEER. The CDR3 sequence: CASSQDSWRVSYGYTF. In DNA form, the CDR3 reads TGCGCCAGCAGCCAAGATTCGTGGAGGGTGAGCTATGGCTACACCTTC.

Comment on this clone: One junction end does not reproduce the germline sequence, and a read error may be involved. This chain joins TRBV9 and TRBJ2-5; TRBD2 might be the D (6 bases). The CDR3 has 15 amino acids. Germline V CDR1 and CDR2: SGDLS, YYNGEE. The CDR3 nucleotides read TGTGCCAGCAGCGCGGCCGGGACTGTAAAAGAGACTCAGTACTTC. This sequence encodes CASSAAGTVKETQYF.

V usage is TRBV5-4 and J usage is TRBJ1-2; maybe TRBD1 (6 bases). V lost 4 bases and J lost 4, with 14 bases in between. In germline, CDR1 is SGHNT, CDR2 YYREEE (reference sequence). The CDR3 consists of 14 residues. CDR3 amino acids: CASSPDWGPYGYTF. The DNA of the CDR3 is TGTGCCAGCAGCCCAGATTGGGGGCCCTATGGCTACACCTTC.

This clone was recorded a few times. The V and J genes are TRBV9 and TRBJ2-1, with D maybe TRBD2 (5 bases). Trimming stripped 4 bases from V and 8 bases from J, with 13 bases between. The CDR3 loop spans 13 amino acids. The germline CDR1 and CDR2 sequences are SGDLS and YYNGEE. CDR3 protein: CASSFGGADEQFF. The CDR3 bases are TGTGCCAGCAGCTTCGGAGGAGCAGATGAGCAGTTCTTC. Combining the CDR3 with reference TRBV9 and TRBJ2-1 gives the whole variable domain DSGVTQTPKHLITATGQRVTLRCSPRSGDLSVYWYQQSLDQGLQFLIQYYNGEERAKGNILERFSAQQFPDLHSELNLSSLELGDSALYFCASSFGGADEQFFGPGTRLTVL.

This clone was counted between two and nine times. This same CDR3 is encoded by further DNA sequences in the sample. The V gene is TRBV9, the J gene TRBJ1-4; 9 bases agree with TRBD1. Trimming took 0 bases from V and 5 from J; bases not matched to a gene: 5. Germline V gives CDR1 SGDLS, CDR2 YYNGEE. This CDR3 is built from 16 residues. The CDR3 loop is CASSVAPGQGNEKLFF. In DNA, the CDR3 is TGTGCCAGCAGCGTAGCACCGGGACAGGGCAATGAAAAACTGTTTTTT.

This clone was counted a few times. The V call is TRBV2, the J call TRBJ2-7; TRBD1 matches 8 bases. The CDR3 totals 13 residues. Germline V gene data show CDR1 as SNHLY and CDR2 as FYNNEI. The trim removed 8 bases at V and 3 bases at J, leaving 6 bases unmatched. CDR3 nucleotide sequence: TGTGCCAGCGGGGGGACAGGAGTCTACGAGCAGTACTTC. It is translated as CASGGTGVYEQYF.

The chain employs TRBV15 and TRBJ2-7; D is perhaps TRBD1 (6 bases). This CDR3 is built from 17 residues. Germline CDR1 LNHNV, CDR2 YYDKDF (reference sequence). V was shortened by 0 bases and J by 2 bases, with 17 bases between the two germline ends. The CDR3 protein is CATSREQGLGRPYEQYF. Here the CDR3 DNA reads TGTGCCACCAGCAGAGAACAGGGTTTGGGTAGGCCCTACGAGCAGTACTTC.

V and J are TRBV2 and TRBJ2-7, with D tentatively TRBD2 (7 bases). V lost 6 bases and J 0 bases, leaving 15 bases between the germline ends. The CDR3 spans 15 residues. Germline V gene lookup returns CDR1 SNHLY and CDR2 FYNNEI. CDR3 residues: CASSGRGRASYEQYF. Here the CDR3 DNA reads TGTGCCAGCAGCGGTAGGGGGAGGGCCTCCTACGAGCAGTACTTC.

The chain is built from TRBV19 and TRBJ2-7; TRBD1 is a possible D gene (5 bases). V was cut by 6 bases and J by 3 bases, with 12 bases left in between. CDR1 LNHDA and CDR2 SQIVND come from the germline V gene (reference sequence). This CDR3 spans 13 amino acids. The CDR3 DNA reads as TGTGCCAGTAGCTTGACAGATTACTACGAGCAGTACTTC. It yields the protein CASSLTDYYEQYF.

The chain recombines TRBV7-9 with TRBJ1-6; D uncertain. The germline gives CDR1 SEHNR, CDR2 FQNEAQ (reference sequence). The CDR3 loop spans 14 amino acids. Trimming pared 10 bases from V and 7 bases from J, leaving 17 bases between. CDR3 amino acids: CANDPDGWNSPLHF. The CDR3 DNA sequence: TGTGCCAATGACCCTGACGGGTGGAATTCACCCCTCCACTTT.

The chain's CDR3 is CASSPIRTGEHYGYTF. The DNA for the CDR3 is TGTGCCAGCAGCCCGATTCGGACAGGGGAACACTATGGCTACACCTTC. J is TRBJ1-2 and V is TRBV5-8; 9 nucleotides agree with TRBD1. The V segment lost 4 bases and the J segment 3 bases; nucleotides outside the gene matches: 10. The CDR3 sequence is 16 residues long. Germline V gives CDR1 SGHTS, CDR2 YDEGEE.

The rearrangement uses TRBV7-9 and TRBJ1-5; no clear D. This CDR3 region has 15 residues. CDR1 and CDR2 from the germline V gene are SEHNR and FQNEAQ (reference sequence). Trimming left V 1 base short and J 0 bases short, with 7 bases between. In nucleotides, the CDR3 is TGTGCCAGCAGCTTAGACTTCTCTAGCAATCAGCCCCAGCATTTT. It encodes CASSLDFSSNQPQHF.

This sequence joins TRBV7-9 and TRBJ2-5; possibly TRBD1 for D (6 bases). The CDR3 spans 17 residues. Trimming stripped 4 bases from V and 5 bases from J, with 23 bases between. Germline V lookup: CDR1 SEHNR, CDR2 FQNEAQ (reference sequence). The CDR3 is CASSSSRSGRGTETQYF. The CDR3 DNA reads TGTGCCAGCAGCTCTAGCCGGTCGGGCAGGGGTACGGAGACCCAGTACTTC.

This chain joins TRBV5-6 and TRBJ2-5; 7 nucleotides align to TRBD1. This CDR3 spans 15 amino acids. The junction had 9 bases not matched to a gene; V was cut back by 0 bases and J by 7 bases. Germline CDR1 reads SGHDT; CDR2 reads YYEEEE. CDR3 bases: TGTGCCAGCAGCTTGGGGGGGACAGACTGGGGGACCCAGTACTTC. Translating gives CASSLGGTDWGTQYF. Variable domain in full (rest from reference TRBV5-6 and TRBJ2-5): DAGVTQSPTHLIKTRGQQVTLRCSPKSGHDTVSWYQQALGQGPQFIFQYYEEEERQRGNFPDRFSGHQFPNYSSELNVNALLLGDSALYLCASSLGGTDWGTQYFGPGTRLLVL.

The chain employs TRBV4-2 and TRBJ1-1; D perhaps matches TRBD1 (6 bases). The CDR3 is made up of 15 amino acids. Germline-derived CDR1 and CDR2 are LGHNA and YNFKEQ. Trimming stripped 0 bases from V and 6 bases from J, with 14 bases between. The CDR3 loop reads CASSQDQGLASEAFF. For the CDR3, the DNA is TGTGCCAGCAGCCAAGATCAGGGGCTGGCATCTGAAGCTTTCTTT.

The table lists this clone with a few counts. The V call is TRBV28, the J call TRBJ1-1, with a tentative D call TRBD1 (6 bases). The CDR3 runs to 10 residues. The V gene's germline CDR1 is MDHEN and CDR2 SYDVKM. The V end lost 9 bases, the J end lost 8 bases, and 10 bases lay between the germline ends. CDR3 amino acids: CASSGTEAFF. In DNA form, the CDR3 reads TGTGCCAGTTCCGGGACAGAAGCTTTCTTT.